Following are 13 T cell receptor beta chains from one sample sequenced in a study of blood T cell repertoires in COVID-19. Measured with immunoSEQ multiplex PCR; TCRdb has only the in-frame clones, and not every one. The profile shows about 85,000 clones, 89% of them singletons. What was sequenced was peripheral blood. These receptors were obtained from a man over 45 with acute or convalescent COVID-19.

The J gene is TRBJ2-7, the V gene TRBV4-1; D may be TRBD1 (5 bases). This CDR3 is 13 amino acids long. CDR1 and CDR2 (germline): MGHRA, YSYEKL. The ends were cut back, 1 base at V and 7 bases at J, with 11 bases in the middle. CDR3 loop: CASSQVGAGEQYF. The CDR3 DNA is TGCGCCAGCAGCCAAGTAGGGGCTGGGGAGCAGTACTTC.

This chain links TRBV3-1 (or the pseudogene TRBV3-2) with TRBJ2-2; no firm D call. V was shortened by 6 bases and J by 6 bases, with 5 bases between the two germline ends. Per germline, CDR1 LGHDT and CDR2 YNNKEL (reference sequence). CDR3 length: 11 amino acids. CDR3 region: CASRGAGELFF. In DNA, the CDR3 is TGTGCCAGCAGGGGCGCCGGGGAGCTGTTTTTT.

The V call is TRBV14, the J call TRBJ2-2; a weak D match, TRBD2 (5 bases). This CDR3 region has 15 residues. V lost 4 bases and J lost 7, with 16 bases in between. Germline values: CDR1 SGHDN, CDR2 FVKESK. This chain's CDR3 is CASSRGDVRHGELFF. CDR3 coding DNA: TGTGCCAGCAGCCGGGGAGATGTGAGGCACGGGGAGCTGTTTTTT.

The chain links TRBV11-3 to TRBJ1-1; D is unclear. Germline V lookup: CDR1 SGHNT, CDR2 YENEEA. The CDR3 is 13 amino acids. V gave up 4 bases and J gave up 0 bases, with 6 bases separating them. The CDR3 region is CASSSGLNTEAFF. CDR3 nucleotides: TGTGCCAGCAGCTCGGGATTGAACACTGAAGCTTTCTTT. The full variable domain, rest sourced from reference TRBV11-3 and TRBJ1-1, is EAGVVQSPRYKIIEKKQPVAFWCNPISGHNTLYWYLQNLGQGPELLIRYENEEAVDDSQLPKDRFSAERLKGVDSTLKIQPAELGDSAVYLCASSSGLNTEAFFGQGTRLTVV.

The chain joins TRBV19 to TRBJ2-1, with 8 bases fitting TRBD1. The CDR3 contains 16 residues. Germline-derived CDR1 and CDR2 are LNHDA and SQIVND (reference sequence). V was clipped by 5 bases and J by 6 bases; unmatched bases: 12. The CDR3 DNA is TGTGCCAGTAGTTCCCTGGCCGGACAGGGAATCAATGAGCAGTTCTTC. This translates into CASSSLAGQGINEQFF.

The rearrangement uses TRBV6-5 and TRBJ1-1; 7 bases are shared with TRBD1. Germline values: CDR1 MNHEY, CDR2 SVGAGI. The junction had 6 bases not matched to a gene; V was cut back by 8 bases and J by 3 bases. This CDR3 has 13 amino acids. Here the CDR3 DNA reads TGTGCCAGCGGGGGCAGGGGGTACACTGAAGCTTTCTTT. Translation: CASGGRGYTEAFF.

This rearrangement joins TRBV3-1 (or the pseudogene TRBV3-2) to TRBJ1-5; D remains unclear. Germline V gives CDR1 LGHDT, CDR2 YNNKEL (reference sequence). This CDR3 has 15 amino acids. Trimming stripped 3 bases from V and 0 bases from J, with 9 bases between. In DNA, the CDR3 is TGTGCCAGCAGCCACCTCGAGGGTAGCAATCAGCCCCAGCATTTT. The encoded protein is CASSHLEGSNQPQHF.

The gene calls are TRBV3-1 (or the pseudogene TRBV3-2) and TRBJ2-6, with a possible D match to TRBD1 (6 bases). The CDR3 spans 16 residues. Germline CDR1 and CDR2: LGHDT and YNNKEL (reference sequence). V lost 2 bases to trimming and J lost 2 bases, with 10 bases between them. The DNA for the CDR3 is TGTGCCAGCAGCCAAAGAGGGGGAACTGGGGCCAACGTCCTGACTTTC. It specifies CASSQRGGTGANVLTF.

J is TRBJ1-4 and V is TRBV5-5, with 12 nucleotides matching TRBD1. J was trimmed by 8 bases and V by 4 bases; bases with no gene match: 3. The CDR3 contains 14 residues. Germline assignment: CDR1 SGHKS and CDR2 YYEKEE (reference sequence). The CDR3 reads CASSAGTGGEKLFF. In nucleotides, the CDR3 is TGTGCCAGCAGCGCCGGGACAGGGGGCGAAAAACTGTTTTTT.

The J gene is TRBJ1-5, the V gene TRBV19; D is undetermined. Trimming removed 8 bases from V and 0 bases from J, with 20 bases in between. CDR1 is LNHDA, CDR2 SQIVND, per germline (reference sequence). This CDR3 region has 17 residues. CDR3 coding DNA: TGTGCCAGTTGTCCCCCCGGCAGCGAGTATAGCAATCAGCCCCAGCATTTT. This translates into CASCPPGSEYSNQPQHF. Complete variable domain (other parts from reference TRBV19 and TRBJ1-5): DGGITQSPKYLFRKEGQNVTLSCEQNLNHDAMYWYRQDPGQGLRLIYYSQIVNDFQKGDIAEGYSVSREKKESFPLTVTSAQKNPTAFYLCASCPPGSEYSNQPQHFGDGTRLSIL.

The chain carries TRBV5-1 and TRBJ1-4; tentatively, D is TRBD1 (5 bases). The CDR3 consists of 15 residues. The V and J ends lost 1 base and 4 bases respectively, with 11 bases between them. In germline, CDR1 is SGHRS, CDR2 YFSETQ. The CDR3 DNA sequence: TGCGCCAGCAGCTTGATGACAGCTGATAATGAAAAACTGTTTTTT. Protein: CASSLMTADNEKLFF.

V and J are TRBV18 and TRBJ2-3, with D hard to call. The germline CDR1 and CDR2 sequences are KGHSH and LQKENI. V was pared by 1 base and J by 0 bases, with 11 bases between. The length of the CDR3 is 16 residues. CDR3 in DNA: TGTGCCAGCTCACCACAGACAATTGTTAGCACAGATACGCAGTATTTT. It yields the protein CASSPQTIVSTDTQYF.

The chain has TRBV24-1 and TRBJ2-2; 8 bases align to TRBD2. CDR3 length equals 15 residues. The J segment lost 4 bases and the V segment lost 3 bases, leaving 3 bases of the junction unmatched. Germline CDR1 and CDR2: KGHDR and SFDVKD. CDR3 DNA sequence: TGTGCCACCAGTGATATCACTAGCGGCACCGGGGAGCTGTTTTTT. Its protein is CATSDITSGTGELFF.